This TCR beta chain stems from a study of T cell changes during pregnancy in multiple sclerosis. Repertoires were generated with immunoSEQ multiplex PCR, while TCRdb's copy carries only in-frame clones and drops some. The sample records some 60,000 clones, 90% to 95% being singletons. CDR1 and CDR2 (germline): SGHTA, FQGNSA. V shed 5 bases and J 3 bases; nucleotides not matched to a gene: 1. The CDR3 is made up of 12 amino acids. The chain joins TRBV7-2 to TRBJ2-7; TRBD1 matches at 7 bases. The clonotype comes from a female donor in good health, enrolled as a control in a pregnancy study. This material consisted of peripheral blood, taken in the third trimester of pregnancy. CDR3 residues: CASSQGDYEQYF. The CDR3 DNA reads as TGTGCCAGCAGCCAGGGGGACTACGAGCAGTACTTC.